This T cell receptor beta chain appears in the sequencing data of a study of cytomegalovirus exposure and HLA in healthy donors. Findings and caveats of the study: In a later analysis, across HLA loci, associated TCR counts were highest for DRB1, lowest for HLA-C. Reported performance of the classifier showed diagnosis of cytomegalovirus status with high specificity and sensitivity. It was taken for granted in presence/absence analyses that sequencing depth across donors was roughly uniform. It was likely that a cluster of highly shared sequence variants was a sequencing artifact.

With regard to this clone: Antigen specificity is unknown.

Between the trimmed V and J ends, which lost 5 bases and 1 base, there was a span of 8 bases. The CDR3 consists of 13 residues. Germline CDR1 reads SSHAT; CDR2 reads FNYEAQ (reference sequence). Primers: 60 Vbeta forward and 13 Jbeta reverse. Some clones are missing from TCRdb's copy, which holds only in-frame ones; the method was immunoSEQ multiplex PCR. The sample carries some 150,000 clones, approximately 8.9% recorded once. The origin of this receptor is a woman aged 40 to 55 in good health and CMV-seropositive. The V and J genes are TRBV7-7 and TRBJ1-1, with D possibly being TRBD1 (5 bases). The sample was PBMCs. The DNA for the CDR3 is TGTGCCAGCAGCGTAGACAGGAACACTGAAGCTTTCTTT. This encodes CASSVDRNTEAFF.